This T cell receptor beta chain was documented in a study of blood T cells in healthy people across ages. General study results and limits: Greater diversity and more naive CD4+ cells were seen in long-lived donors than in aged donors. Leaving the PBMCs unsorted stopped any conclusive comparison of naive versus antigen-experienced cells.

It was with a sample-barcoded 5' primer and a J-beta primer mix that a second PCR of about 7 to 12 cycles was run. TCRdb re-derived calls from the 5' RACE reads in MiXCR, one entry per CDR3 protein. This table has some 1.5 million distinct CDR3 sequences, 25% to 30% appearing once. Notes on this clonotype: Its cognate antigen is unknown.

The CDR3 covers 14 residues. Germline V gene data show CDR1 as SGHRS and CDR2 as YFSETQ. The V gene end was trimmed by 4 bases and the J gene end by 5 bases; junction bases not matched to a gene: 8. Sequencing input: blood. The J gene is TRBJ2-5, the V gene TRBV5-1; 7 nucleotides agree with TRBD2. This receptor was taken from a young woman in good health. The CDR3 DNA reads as TGCGCCAGCAGCCCCGGGTCGGGGGGTGAGACCCAGTACTTC. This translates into CASSPGSGGETQYF.